Below, 9 T cell receptor beta chains from the same sample are listed, as sequenced in a study of cytomegalovirus exposure and HLA in healthy donors. This table comes from immunoSEQ multiplex PCR, and its TCRdb copy is limited to in-frame clones, with some not included. The table includes approximately 220,000 clones, 75% to 95% detected once. Sequencing was done on a sample of PBMCs. These receptors were taken from a woman under 30 in good health and CMV-seronegative.

The table lists this clone with a count of one. The CDR3 protein is CASSPLVPGLAGTIYNEQFF. As DNA, the CDR3 is TGCGCCAGCAGCCCGCTAGTCCCGGGACTAGCGGGGACAATCTACAATGAGCAGTTCTTC. This rearrangement joins TRBV5-1 to TRBJ2-1; 13 bases match TRBD2. V lost 4 bases to trimming and J lost 3 bases; unmatched junction nucleotides: 16. Germline V gives CDR1 SGHRS, CDR2 YFSETQ. The CDR3 has 20 residues.

The chain has TRBV7-9 and TRBJ1-1; 8 bases line up with TRBD1. The CDR3 is made up of 15 amino acids. Germline V gene lookup returns CDR1 SEHNR and CDR2 FQNEAQ (reference sequence). V shed 5 bases and J 4 bases; nucleotides not matched to a gene: 9. CDR3 bases: TGTGCCAGCAGCCCGCTCAGGACAGGGACCACTGAAGCTTTCTTT. Translating it yields CASSPLRTGTTEAFF. The full variable domain, rest sourced from reference TRBV7-9 and TRBJ1-1, is DTGVSQNPRHKITKRGQNVTFRCDPISEHNRLYWYRQTLGQGPEFLTYFQNEAQLEKSRLLSDRFSAERPKGSFSTLEIQRTEQGDSAMYLCASSPLRTGTTEAFFGQGTRLTVV.

This chain joins TRBV19 and TRBJ2-7, with TRBD1 as a possible D gene (7 bases). The V end lost 5 bases, the J end lost 2 bases, and 16 bases lay between the germline ends. The germline CDR1 and CDR2 sequences are LNHDA and SQIVND (reference sequence). This CDR3 has 15 residues. CDR3 coding DNA: TGTGCCAGTAGTGGGGGGACAGTCCAGACCTACGAGCAGTACTTC. Protein product: CASSGGTVQTYEQYF.

CDR3 residues: CASSYLYDRGHTGELFF. The CDR3 region has the DNA TGTGCCAGCAGTTACCTCTACGACCGAGGTCACACCGGGGAGCTGTTTTTT. The chain has TRBV6-7 and TRBJ2-2; the D is unclear. TRBV6-7 is an ORF, with its function uncertain. The CDR3 has 17 residues. Trimming took 2 bases from V and 3 from J, leaving 16 bases between them.

This chain links TRBV19 with TRBJ2-6, with D possibly being TRBD2 (5 bases). Germline CDR1 LNHDA, CDR2 SQIVND (reference sequence). The CDR3 spans 20 residues. Deletions cut 1 base from V and 0 bases from J, with 19 bases between. In DNA form, the CDR3 reads TGTGCCAGTAGTATAGCGGGTCGAGGGTTTGGATACTCTGGGGCCAACGTCCTGACTTTC. Amino acid sequence: CASSIAGRGFGYSGANVLTF. Full variable domain (remainder filled in from reference TRBV19 and TRBJ2-6): DGGITQSPKYLFRKEGQNVTLSCEQNLNHDAMYWYRQDPGQGLRLIYYSQIVNDFQKGDIAEGYSVSREKKESFPLTVTSAQKNPTAFYLCASSIAGRGFGYSGANVLTFGAGSRLTVL.

This clone was observed once. The gene calls are TRBV27 and TRBJ2-2, with a tentative D call TRBD2 (6 bases). Germline-derived CDR1 and CDR2 are MNHEY and SMNVEV (reference sequence). Trimming removed 2 bases from V and 7 bases from J, with 11 bases in between. This CDR3 spans 14 amino acids. The CDR3 DNA sequence: TGTGCCAGCAGTTTAATGGGGGGAGGCGGGGAGCTGTTTTTT. Its protein product is CASSLMGGGGELFF.

As DNA, the CDR3 is TGCGCCAGCGGAGGACAGGGGAAAAATGAAGCTTTCTTT. As protein: CASGGQGKNEAFF. The chain joins TRBV5-1 to TRBJ1-1; 9 bases match TRBD1. CDR1 SGHRS and CDR2 YFSETQ come from the germline V gene. With V trimmed by 7 bases and J by 7 bases, 8 bases remained unmatched. The CDR3 sequence is 13 residues long.

For this clone: One end of the junction does not line up with germline, which may come from a read error. This chain links TRBV6-1 with TRBJ1-1, with 7 bases matching TRBD1. CDR3 length: 16 amino acids. Looked up from germline, CDR1 is MNHNS and CDR2 is SASEGT. CDR3 coding DNA: TGTGCCAGCAGTGAAGGACAGGGTGGGCTGAAGACTGAAGCTTTCTTT. Residues: CASSEGQGGLKTEAFF.

CDR3: CASSSLPGGVVNNEQFF. CDR3 nucleotides: TGCGCCAGCAGCTCCCTCCCCGGGGGGGTAGTGAACAATGAGCAGTTCTTC. The chain recombines TRBV5-1 with TRBJ2-1; 8 bases map to TRBD2. V shed 3 bases, J shed 5 bases, and the junction held 13 bases outside the gene matches. CDR1 is SGHRS, CDR2 YFSETQ, per germline. This CDR3 is 17 amino acids long.